A selection of T cell receptor beta chains follows, all from one sample in a study of chemoradiotherapy in HPV16-positive cancers. TCRdb's copy holds only in-frame clones and misses some; the assay was immunoSEQ multiplex PCR. This sample has around 8,000 clones; approximately 70% occur once, and the top ten carry less than 25%. Sampling was done from a patient who underwent chemoradiotherapy. These receptors were obtained from a human donor with HPV-associated anogenital cancer. The CDR3 runs from the conserved cysteine through the conserved F or W. The D gene is left open where the match is weak. Clone size is not always given. Where it is, it says once, few, many or a class for expanded clones.

J: TRBJ1-2
V: TRBV19
D: TRBD1
size: -
DNA: TGTGCCAGTAGGACAGGGACCTATGGCTACACCTTC
CDR3: CASRTGTYGYTF

J: TRBJ1-1
V: TRBV7-2
D: -
size: once
DNA: TGTGCCAGCAGCTTAGTCCAGATGAACACTGAAGCTTTCTTT
CDR3: CASSLVQMNTEAFF

J: TRBJ2-7
V: TRBV2
D: TRBD1
size: few
DNA: TGTGCCAGCAGTTTGGACAGGGGCTACGAGCAGTACTTC
CDR3: CASSLDRGYEQYF

J: TRBJ1-2
V: TRBV4-3
D: TRBD1
size: -
DNA: TGCGCCAGCAGCCAAGATCGGGGGACAGCCTATGGCTACACCTTC
CDR3: CASSQDRGTAYGYTF

J: TRBJ2-7
V: TRBV28
D: TRBD1
size: few
DNA: TGTGCCAGCACCCGGGACAGGGGGAGGTCGTACTTC
CDR3: CASTRDRGRSYF

J: TRBJ1-5
V: TRBV15
D: TRBD1
size: few
DNA: TGTGCCACCAGAAGGACAGGGGACCAGCCCCAGCATTTT
CDR3: CATRRTGDQPQHF

J: TRBJ2-7
V: TRBV5-1
D: -
size: -
DNA: TGCGCCAGCAGCCTGCGATTGAGGGACTACGAGCAGTACTTC
CDR3: CASSLRLRDYEQYF

J: TRBJ1-6
V: TRBV19
D: TRBD1
size: few
DNA: TGTGCCAGTAGGACAGGGGGACGACCCCTCCACTTT
CDR3: CASRTGGRPLHF

J: TRBJ1-4
V: TRBV7-2
D: -
size: -
DNA: TGTGCCAGCAGCCTGGACGGAACTAATGAAAAACTGTTTTTT
CDR3: CASSLDGTNEKLFF

J: TRBJ2-5
V: TRBV7-6
D: TRBD1
size: -
DNA: TGTGCCAGCAGCTTATCCTGGACAGGGGAAGAGACCCAGTACTTC
CDR3: CASSLSWTGEETQYF

J: TRBJ2-2
V: TRBV5-5
D: -
size: -
DNA: TGTGCCAGCAGCTCTCAGGGGGGACCGAACACCGGGGAGCTGTTTTTT
CDR3: CASSSQGGPNTGELFF

J: TRBJ1-5
V: TRBV12-2
D: -
size: -
DNA: TGTGCAAGTCGCTTCGGGACAGGGTATCAGCCCCAGCATTTT
CDR3: CASRFGTGYQPQHF

J: TRBJ1-1
V: TRBV7-2
D: TRBD1
size: -
DNA: TGTGCCAGCAGCTTAGGAACAGGGGGTGGACTCACTGAAGCTTTCTTT
CDR3: CASSLGTGGGLTEAFF

J: TRBJ2-2
V: TRBV4-2
D: -
size: -
DNA: TGTGCCAGCAGCCAAGGCGCCGGGGCGACCGGGGAGCTGTTTTTT
CDR3: CASSQGAGATGELFF

J: TRBJ2-7
V: TRBV27
D: -
size: once
DNA: TGTGCCAGCACCTTCGACACAATCCGGACCTACGAGCAGTACTTC
CDR3: CASTFDTIRTYEQYF

J: TRBJ2-7
V: TRBV18
D: -
size: -
DNA: TGTGCCAGCTCCGCACGGGCCGGGACCCCCTACGAGCAGTACTTC
CDR3: CASSARAGTPYEQYF

J: TRBJ1-3
V: TRBV2
D: -
size: -
DNA: TGTGCCAGCAGTGTCCAGGGACTAGACACCATATATTTT
CDR3: CASSVQGLDTIYF

J: TRBJ1-3
V: TRBV7-6
D: -
size: once
DNA: TGTGCCAGCAGCTTAAACCCCCCCCCGGCAGGAAACACCATATATTTT
CDR3: CASSLNPPPAGNTIYF

J: TRBJ2-2
V: TRBV19
D: -
size: -
DNA: TGTGCCAGTAGTATAAAGGGTAGGAATACCGGGGAGCTGTTTTTT
CDR3: CASSIKGRNTGELFF

J: TRBJ2-1
V: TRBV4-1
D: -
size: once
DNA: TGCGCCAGCAGCCAAGATAAGCGGGCTCTCTACAATGAGCAGTTCTTC
CDR3: CASSQDKRALYNEQFF

J: TRBJ2-6
V: TRBV4-3
D: -
size: -
DNA: TGCGCCAGCAGCCAAGATATAGGGAGTGGGGCCAACGTCCTGACTTTC
CDR3: CASSQDIGSGANVLTF

J: TRBJ2-7
V: TRBV10-3
D: -
size: few
DNA: TGTGCCATCAGTGAGTCTGGGTCGCTTGAGGGGTCGAACTTC
CDR3: CAISESGSLEGSNF

J: TRBJ2-6
V: TRBV29-1
D: -
size: -
DNA: TGCAGCGTTGAAGGCTACTCTGGGGCCAACGTCCTGACTTTC
CDR3: CSVEGYSGANVLTF

J: TRBJ1-2
V: TRBV13
D: -
size: -
DNA: TGTGCCAGCAGCTTAGGCATGGGGGGGCGAAGCTATGGCTACACCTTC
CDR3: CASSLGMGGRSYGYTF

J: TRBJ2-7
V: TRBV28
D: -
size: -
DNA: TGTGCCAGCAGCTTTTCCGGGACACAAAGGGTTTCCTACGAGCAGTACTTC
CDR3: CASSFSGTQRVSYEQYF

J: TRBJ2-7
V: TRBV9
D: -
size: -
DNA: TGTGCCAGCACGAGGGGGGCTTACGGCGAGCAGTACTTC
CDR3: CASTRGAYGEQYF

J: TRBJ2-3
V: TRBV4-2
D: -
size: -
DNA: TGTGCCAGCAGCCAAGAAGACAAACTAGATGGTTACGCAGATACGCAGTATTTT
CDR3: CASSQEDKLDGYADTQYF

J: TRBJ1-5
V: TRBV2
D: TRBD1
size: -
DNA: TGTGCCAGCAGACAGGGGGTAAGCAATCAGCCCCAGCATTTT
CDR3: CASRQGVSNQPQHF

J: TRBJ2-3
V: TRBV5-1
D: TRBD2
size: -
DNA: TGCGCCAGCAGCTTGTGGGGGGGTGGAGATACGCAGTATTTT
CDR3: CASSLWGGGDTQYF

J: TRBJ2-3
V: TRBV2
D: TRBD2
size: -
DNA: TGTGCCAGCAGCGGCTGGCGGGGGGGCTACACAGATACGCAGTATTTT
CDR3: CASSGWRGGYTDTQYF

J: TRBJ2-2
V: TRBV9
D: -
size: -
DNA: TGTGCCAGCAGCACCTTTGACGTGAACACCGGGGAGCTGTTTTTT
CDR3: CASSTFDVNTGELFF

J: TRBJ2-7
V: TRBV28
D: -
size: -
DNA: TGTGCCAGCAGCACGGGGACGGGCGGATTCCCGTACGAGCAGTACTTC
CDR3: CASSTGTGGFPYEQYF

J: TRBJ2-7
V: TRBV6-4
D: -
size: -
DNA: TGTGCCAGCAGTGACGGCGTCGGGGGGCGAGTCTACGAGCAGTACTTC
CDR3: CASSDGVGGRVYEQYF

J: TRBJ1-6
V: TRBV7-3
D: -
size: -
DNA: TGTGCCAGCAGCTTACACGGCTCTGATTCACCCCTCCACTTT
CDR3: CASSLHGSDSPLHF

J: TRBJ1-2
V: TRBV6-5
D: TRBD1
size: -
DNA: TGTGCCAGCAGATCGACAGGGCGGAGTGGCTACACCTTC
CDR3: CASRSTGRSGYTF

J: TRBJ2-1
V: TRBV5-6
D: TRBD2
size: -
DNA: TGTGCCAGCAGCGAGGGGACTAGCGACGAGCAGTTCTTC
CDR3: CASSEGTSDEQFF

J: TRBJ1-4
V: TRBV4-2
D: -
size: -
DNA: TGTGCCAGCAGCCAAGATAATGTAAGGGATGTGAGAGAAAAACTGTTTTTT
CDR3: CASSQDNVRDVREKLFF

J: TRBJ2-3
V: TRBV5-8
D: TRBD2
size: -
DNA: TGTGCCAGCAGCTGGCTAGCGGGGGGGATAGCAGATACGCAGTATTTT
CDR3: CASSWLAGGIADTQYF

J: TRBJ1-6
V: TRBV5-1
D: -
size: -
DNA: TGCGCCAGCCAACCCAGGCCTAGCTTAGATTCACCCCTCCACTTT
CDR3: CASQPRPSLDSPLHF

J: TRBJ2-7
V: TRBV5-5
D: TRBD2
size: -
DNA: TGTGCCAGCAGCCCGTCTAGCGGTTTCTACGAGCAGTACTTC
CDR3: CASSPSSGFYEQYF

J: TRBJ2-7
V: TRBV11-2
D: -
size: -
DNA: TGTGCCAGCAGCTTAGATTTTGGGAGCTCCTACGAGCAGTACTTC
CDR3: CASSLDFGSSYEQYF

J: TRBJ2-3
V: TRBV18
D: -
size: -
DNA: TGTGCCAGCTCACCATCGGGGGTCTATACGCAGTATTTT
CDR3: CASSPSGVYTQYF

J: TRBJ1-2
V: TRBV9
D: TRBD1
size: -
DNA: TGTGCCAGCAGCGTAGAGGCAGGGGGTCCTGGCTACACCTTC
CDR3: CASSVEAGGPGYTF

J: TRBJ2-7
V: TRBV5-1
D: -
size: few
DNA: TGCGCCAGCAGCTTGTCCCCCACCGGACAGGAGCAGTACTTC
CDR3: CASSLSPTGQEQYF

J: TRBJ2-5
V: TRBV4-1
D: TRBD2
size: -
DNA: TGCGCCAGCAGCCGCACCGGGACTAGCGTAGAGACCCAGTACTTC
CDR3: CASSRTGTSVETQYF

J: TRBJ2-7
V: TRBV30
D: -
size: -
DNA: TGTGCCTGGAGGGAAAGTAGTAAACGGCAGTACTTC
CDR3: CAWRESSKRQYF

J: TRBJ2-7
V: TRBV5-4
D: TRBD2
size: -
DNA: TGTGCCAGCAGCGGATACGGGGGGACGAGCTCCTACGAGCAGTACTTC
CDR3: CASSGYGGTSSYEQYF

J: TRBJ1-5
V: TRBV2
D: TRBD1
size: few
DNA: TGTGCCAGCAGTGTAAGGACAGGGGCCTCCTATAGCAATCAGCCCCAGCATTTT
CDR3: CASSVRTGASYSNQPQHF

J: TRBJ1-4
V: TRBV21-1
D: -
size: -
DNA: TGTGCCAGCAGCAAAAATGAAAAACTGTTTTTT
CDR3: CASSKNEKLFF

J: TRBJ1-2
V: TRBV28
D: TRBD1
size: -
DNA: TGTGCCAGCTACAGTTATAACAGGGGCGGTGGCTACACCTTC
CDR3: CASYSYNRGGGYTF

J: TRBJ2-1
V: TRBV9
D: TRBD1
size: once
DNA: TGTGCCAGCAGCGTAGGGACAGGGGTTAACTACAATGAGCAGTTCTTC
CDR3: CASSVGTGVNYNEQFF

J: TRBJ2-7
V: TRBV6-6
D: TRBD1
size: -
DNA: TGTGCCAGCAGTCAGGGGGTGTCCTACGAGCAGTACTTC
CDR3: CASSQGVSYEQYF